This T cell receptor (beta chain) was recovered during a study of beta chain features in type 1 diabetes. Findings and limits, study-wide: Among all four CD4+ subsets, Type 1 diabetes patients had TCRB CDR3s that were moderately but significantly shorter.

About this clone itself: Its antigen is unknown.

Reverse transcription of all isolated RNA meant that expressed TCRB transcripts were sequenced. Repertoires were generated with immunoSEQ multiplex PCR, while TCRdb's copy carries only in-frame clones and drops some. The data contain fewer than 450,000 clones, 13% of them singletons. Trimming removed 2 bases at V and 6 bases at J, with 11 bases between. There are 14 residues in the CDR3. Germline V gives CDR1 SGHTA, CDR2 FQGNSA. The clonotype comes from a woman between 18 and 29 years old with type 1 diabetes. The V call is TRBV7-2, the J call TRBJ2-1; D might be TRBD2 (5 bases). The sample was naive CD4+ T cells from blood. In DNA form, the CDR3 reads TGTGCCAGCAGCTTAAACGGGGTGGGCAATGAGCAGTTCTTC. This translates into CASSLNGVGNEQFF.